A single TCR beta chain is shown here with its context. The TCR beta CDR3 regions underwent amplification from RNA transcripts. After a first-round RT-PCR with HTBI primers, a second-round multiplex PCR was run. TCRdb re-called the multiplex PCR reads with MiXCR, one entry per CDR3 protein. The table records hundreds of thousands of distinct CDR3 sequences, under 50% of them present only once. Germline assignment: CDR1 DFQATT and CDR2 SNEGSKA (reference sequence). CDR3 size: 14 residues. The V end lost 5 bases, the J end lost 3 bases, and 16 bases lay between the germline ends. These data belong to a study of Graves' ophthalmopathy and Graves' hyperthyroidism.

This clonotype was obtained from an adult man with Graves' ophthalmopathy. Input material: peripheral blood. The rearrangement links TRBV20-1 to TRBJ1-2, with D maybe TRBD1 (6 bases). DNA of the CDR3: TGCAGTGCTTCCGAAGGGGAGGGGGACTATGGCTACACCTTC. This sequence encodes CSASEGEGDYGYTF.